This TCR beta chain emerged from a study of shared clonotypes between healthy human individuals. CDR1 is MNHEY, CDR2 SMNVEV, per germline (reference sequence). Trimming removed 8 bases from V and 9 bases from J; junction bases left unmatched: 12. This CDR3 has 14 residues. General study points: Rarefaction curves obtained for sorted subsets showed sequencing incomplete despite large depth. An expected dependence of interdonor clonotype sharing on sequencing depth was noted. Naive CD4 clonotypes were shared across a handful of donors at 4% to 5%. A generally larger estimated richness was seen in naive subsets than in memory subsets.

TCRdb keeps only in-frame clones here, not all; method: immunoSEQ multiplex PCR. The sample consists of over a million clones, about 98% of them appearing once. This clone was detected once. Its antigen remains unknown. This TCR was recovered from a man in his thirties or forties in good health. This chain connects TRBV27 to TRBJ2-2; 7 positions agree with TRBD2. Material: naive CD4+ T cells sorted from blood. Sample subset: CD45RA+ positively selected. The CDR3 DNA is TGTGCCAGCGGGAGGGTCGCTGTTGGGTGGGAGCTGTTTTTT. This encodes CASGRVAVGWELFF.